Described below is a single T cell receptor beta chain sequence and its context. The sample comes from a study of blood T cell repertoires in COVID-19. Libraries were prepared by immunoSEQ multiplex PCR; TCRdb keeps only in-frame clonotypes and omits some of them. The repertoire includes a few hundred thousand clones, around 87% of them detected once, and roughly 1.1% sits in the top ten. V lost 5 bases to trimming and J lost 5 bases, with 10 bases between them. Germline-derived CDR1 and CDR2 are SGHAT and FQNNGV. The CDR3 has 13 amino acids. Cohort 3 donors counted as recovered after two negative PCRs, clearance, or resolved symptoms.

Material for sequencing was PBMCs or T cells enriched from blood (not recorded which). The sequence came from a man in his thirties or forties who had recovered from COVID-19. V gene TRBV11-2 combines with J gene TRBJ1-5, with no clear D. CDR3 nucleotides: TGTGCCAGCAGCCGGCAGGAGGATCAGCCCCAGCATTTT. Protein product: CASSRQEDQPQHF.